This TCR beta chain comes out of a study of cytomegalovirus exposure and HLA in healthy donors. On this clone itself: Antigen specificity is unknown.

Germline CDR1 SGHRS, CDR2 YFSETQ. Trimming removed 0 bases at V and 2 bases at J, with 7 bases between. The CDR3 consists of 14 residues. The PCR contained 60 Vbeta and 13 Jbeta primers. The data were produced by immunoSEQ multiplex PCR, yet TCRdb's version contains in-frame clones alone and is incomplete. This table holds about 160,000 clones, roughly two thirds found once. Study findings and constraints: In a later analysis, donors in an Asian-associated ancestry cluster reportedly had fewer N-insertions in productive TCRs than the cohort mean. TRBV6-2, TRBV6-3 and some other V segments were excluded as indistinguishable.

The sequencing input was PBMCs. The source is a woman aged 25 to 45 in good health and CMV-seronegative. V usage is TRBV5-1 and J usage is TRBJ2-3; D not resolved. This chain's CDR3 is CASSLAFFTDTQYF. CDR3 DNA sequence: TGCGCCAGCAGCTTGGCCTTTTTCACAGATACGCAGTATTTT.